These T cell receptor beta chains were read from a single sample in a study of cytomegalovirus exposure and HLA in healthy donors. Some clones are missing from TCRdb's copy, which holds only in-frame ones; the method was immunoSEQ multiplex PCR. Here the sample spans under 50,000 clones, approximately 93% being singletons. Sample: PBMCs. The receptors come from a woman younger than 30 in good health and CMV-seronegative. The CDR3 runs from the conserved cysteine through the conserved F or W. The D gene is left open where the match is weak. A clone size is listed for some rows: how often the clone was seen (once, few, many), or a class if it is expanded.

V gene	J gene	clone size	D gene	CDR3 DNA	CDR3 protein
TRBV30	TRBJ1-5	NA	NA	TGTGCCTGGTCCTCAGGGTCTAATCAGCCCCAGCATTTT	CAWSSGSNQPQHF
TRBV2	TRBJ2-1	NA	TRBD2	TGTGCCAGCAGTGCTCTTGCGGGGGGGCCTGATGAGCAGTTCTTC	CASSALAGGPDEQFF
TRBV28	TRBJ1-6	NA	TRBD1	TGTGCCAGCAGTGCCCCCGGGACAGGGATTAATTCACCCCTCCACTTT	CASSAPGTGINSPLHF
TRBV28	TRBJ2-7	NA	TRBD2	TGTGCCAGCAGTTTATCCGGGACTAGCGGGATCTACGAGCAGTACTTC	CASSLSGTSGIYEQYF
TRBV6-4	TRBJ1-1	NA	TRBD1	TGTGCCAGCAGTGACTCGACAGGGGGCCGGAACACTGAAGCTTTCTTT	CASSDSTGGRNTEAFF
TRBV10-3	TRBJ2-1	NA	TRBD2	TGTGCCATCAGTAATTCCGGACTAGTTGGAGCTGAGCAGTTCTTC	CAISNSGLVGAEQFF
TRBV28	TRBJ2-5	NA	NA	TGTGCCAGCAGTCCAGGGGAGCGGCGGAAGACCCAGTACTTC	CASSPGERRKTQYF
TRBV10-2	TRBJ2-7	NA	TRBD1	TGCGCCAGCACTGCTCCGGGACAGACGAGGGAGCAGTACTTC	CASTAPGQTREQYF
TRBV28	TRBJ2-7	NA	TRBD2	TGTGCCAGCAGTTCAACTAGCGTCTACGAGCAGTACTTC	CASSSTSVYEQYF
TRBV27	TRBJ2-7	NA	NA	TGTGCCAGCAGTTCCTTAGAGGGCCTCTCCTACGAGCAGTACTTC	CASSSLEGLSYEQYF
TRBV27	TRBJ1-2	NA	TRBD1	TGTGCCAGCAGTCCCCCTCCGGGACAGGGGGCGGTTAACTATGGCTACACCTTC	CASSPPPGQGAVNYGYTF
TRBV2	TRBJ2-1	NA	NA	TGTGCCAGCTCTGTTAATGTAATCAATGAGCAGTTCTTC	CASSVNVINEQFF
TRBV10-3	TRBJ2-7	NA	TRBD2	TGTGCCGTCCGGACTAGCGGGACCTACGAGCAGTACTTC	CAVRTSGTYEQYF
TRBV9	TRBJ2-3	NA	NA	TGTGCCAGCAGCGTAGAAGGGGCTAGCACAGATACGCAGTATTTT	CASSVEGASTDTQYF
TRBV2	TRBJ2-2	NA	NA	TGTGCCACCTCTAACACCGGGGAGCTGTTTTTT	CATSNTGELFF
TRBV19	TRBJ2-2	NA	NA	TGTGCCAGTAGCCTGACAGGCGGCCCGAACACCGGGGAGCTGTTTTTT	CASSLTGGPNTGELFF
TRBV5-1	TRBJ1-2	NA	TRBD1	TGCGCCAGCAGCTTGCAGGGACAGAACTATGGCTACACCTTC	CASSLQGQNYGYTF
TRBV9	TRBJ2-1	NA	TRBD2	TGTGCCAGCAGCGTAGACGCGGGAGGGGAGCAGTTCTTC	CASSVDAGGEQFF
TRBV30	TRBJ2-7	once	NA	TGTGCCTGGAGTCCAACCAGCTACGAGCAGTACTTC	CAWSPTSYEQYF
TRBV28	TRBJ1-1	once	NA	TGTGCCAGCAGTTACCAGTACACTGAAGCTTTCTTT	CASSYQYTEAFF
TRBV29-1	TRBJ1-2	NA	NA	TGCAGCGTGGGGGGGGGAGACCGCCAGTACTATGGCTACACCTTC	CSVGGGDRQYYGYTF
TRBV5-1	TRBJ1-2	NA	TRBD1	TGCGCCAGCAGCTTGGTCTCAGGAGGGACAGAAGGTTTCACCTTC	CASSLVSGGTEGFTF
TRBV18	TRBJ2-7	few	TRBD1	TGTGCCAGCTCACCGGGACAGACCTACGAGCAGTACTTC	CASSPGQTYEQYF
TRBV5-1	TRBJ2-7	NA	NA	TGCGCCAGCAGCTTGGGTTCCTCTACGAGGAGCTCCTACGAGCAGTACTTC	CASSLGSSTRSSYEQYF
TRBV5-1	TRBJ2-7	NA	TRBD2	TGCGCCAGCAGCTTGGGACTAGCGGGGGACCACGAGCAGTACTTC	CASSLGLAGDHEQYF
TRBV5-4	TRBJ2-1	NA	NA	TGTGCCAGTATTAGGGACTTCAACAATGAGCAGTTCTTC	CASIRDFNNEQFF
TRBV5-1	TRBJ2-1	NA	TRBD2	TGCGCCAGCAGTAGGGACGGACTAGCGCGCAATGAGCAGTTCTTC	CASSRDGLARNEQFF
TRBV6-5	TRBJ2-7	once	TRBD2	TGTGCCAGCAGTTACTTTAGCGGGGCCTACGAGCAGTACTTC	CASSYFSGAYEQYF
TRBV19	TRBJ1-1	NA	NA	TGTGCCAGCACAAAGCAGACAGGCTCTGAAGCTTTCTTT	CASTKQTGSEAFF
TRBV28	TRBJ2-7	once	NA	TGTGCCAGCAGTTTTAGGTGGTTAACAGCCAGATCCTACGAGCAGTACTTC	CASSFRWLTARSYEQYF
TRBV25-1	TRBJ1-1	NA	TRBD1	TGTGCCAGCAGTGAGTACGGGACAGAATCCACTGAAGCTTTCTTT	CASSEYGTESTEAFF
TRBV4-1	TRBJ2-5	NA	NA	TGCGCCAGCAGCCAAGCTGGTGCAGCGGCGAAAAAAGAGACCCAGTACTTC	CASSQAGAAAKKETQYF